The 20 T cell receptor beta chains given below trace back to one sample, sequenced in a study of shared clonotypes between healthy human individuals (TCRdb year 2020). Libraries were constructed by the immunoSEQ multiplex PCR assay. TCRdb took this table from immuneACCESS and kept in-frame rearrangements with V and J called. Such tables lack part of the clones; where checked against another copy, unresolved V genes explain under half of the gap, and the rest is unexplained. Within this sample are about 2 million clones, with roughly 94% of them counted one time only. Clones ranked in the top ten supply more than 0.1% of the sample. Sequenced sample: naive CD4+ T cells sorted from blood. The cell subset or site label on this specimen signifies: CD45RA+ positively selected. The receptors were gathered from a man aged 18 to 29 in good health.

For this clone: A read error is possible here, since a much larger clone lies one base away. V is TRBV9 and J is TRBJ1-1, with 7 bases fitting TRBD1. This CDR3 spans 14 amino acids. V was clipped by 3 bases and J by 1 base; unmatched bases: 3. CDR1 is SGDLS and CDR2 is YYNGEE in the germline V gene. In DNA, the CDR3 is TGTGCCAGCAGCGCGACAGGGACGAACACTGAAGCTTTCTTT. It codes for CASSATGTNTEAFF.

The chain recombines TRBV11-2 with TRBJ2-3; 7 positions match TRBD2. The CDR3 is 14 residues long. The germline V gene encodes CDR1 SGHAT and CDR2 FQNNGV. V gave up 8 bases and J gave up 4 bases; unmatched junction bases: 9. The chain's CDR3 is CASGLSGSADTQYF. CDR3 sequence (DNA): TGTGCCAGCGGGCTTAGCGGGTCCGCAGATACGCAGTATTTT.

This rearrangement joins TRBV19 to TRBJ2-7; D ambiguous. The CDR3 totals 11 residues. Germline lookup yields CDR1 LNHDA and CDR2 SQIVND (reference sequence). Trimming left V 4 bases short and J 6 bases short, with 7 bases between. CDR3 coding DNA: TGTGCCAGTAGTAGGAGCAGCGAGCAGTACTTC. Its protein product is CASSRSSEQYF. The complete variable domain, with remaining parts taken from reference TRBV19 and TRBJ2-7, reads DGGITQSPKYLFRKEGQNVTLSCEQNLNHDAMYWYRQDPGQGLRLIYYSQIVNDFQKGDIAEGYSVSREKKESFPLTVTSAQKNPTAFYLCASSRSSEQYFGPGTRLTVT.

This rearrangement joins TRBV7-2 to TRBJ1-1; D is unclear. The V gene lost 2 bases and the J gene lost 0 bases, with 13 bases spanning the gap. Germline-derived CDR1 and CDR2 are SGHTA and FQGNSA. CDR3 length: 16 residues. CDR3 in DNA: TGTGCCAGCAGCTTATTAGCCAGATACATGAACACTGAAGCTTTCTTT. Translation: CASSLLARYMNTEAFF.

The chain employs TRBV6-5 and TRBJ2-7; 9 positions match TRBD2. J gave up 0 bases and V 2 bases, and 5 bases lay outside the gene matches. The germline V gene has CDR1 MNHEY and CDR2 SVGAGI. The CDR3 runs to 16 residues. Here the CDR3 DNA reads TGTGCCAGCAGTTACGGACCAGCGGGGGGCTCCTACGAGCAGTACTTC. The encoded protein is CASSYGPAGGSYEQYF.

CDR3 DNA: TGTGCCAGCAGCCGAGACCACAATCAGCCCCAGCATTTT. Residues: CASSRDHNQPQHF. This chain links TRBV14 with TRBJ1-5; D gene ambiguous. Trimming shortened V by 4 bases and J by 3 bases, and 7 bases separated the two germline ends. CDR3 length: 13 amino acids. Germline CDR1 and CDR2: SGHDN and FVKESK.

This chain connects TRBV4-2 to TRBJ2-7, with TRBD2 identical over 12 bases. V lost 3 bases to trimming and J lost 5 bases; unmatched junction nucleotides: 8. The CDR3 length is 16 residues. Germline V gene data show CDR1 as LGHNA and CDR2 as YNFKEQ. Here the CDR3 reads CASSQLAGGLANEQYF. The CDR3 DNA is TGTGCCAGCAGCCAGCTAGCGGGGGGGCTCGCCAACGAGCAGTACTTC.

The V and J genes are TRBV4-3 and TRBJ1-5; 12 bases match TRBD1. Per the germline V gene, CDR1 is LGHNA and CDR2 is YSLEER. The J segment lost 0 bases and the V segment lost 3 bases, leaving 6 bases of the junction unmatched. The CDR3 spans 18 residues. CDR3 in amino acids: CASSQGDRGRPSNQPQHF. The CDR3 DNA sequence: TGCGCCAGCAGCCAGGGGGACAGGGGGCGTCCTAGCAATCAGCCCCAGCATTTT.

The chain links TRBV6-1 to TRBJ1-4; TRBD1 matches 7 bases. The junction had 8 bases not matched to a gene; V was cut back by 4 bases and J by 12 bases. CDR1 and CDR2 (germline): MNHNS, SASEGT. The CDR3 extends over 13 amino acids. CDR3 nucleotides: TGTGCCAGCAGTGCTAACAGGGGAGAGGAACTGTTTTTT. Its protein is CASSANRGEELFF.

The chain couples TRBV18 to TRBJ1-1; D perhaps matches TRBD1 (6 bases). The CDR3 runs to 13 residues. Germline CDR1 reads KGHSH; CDR2 reads LQKENI. Trimming removed 3 bases at V and 4 bases at J, with 9 bases between. In DNA form, the CDR3 reads TGTGCCAGCTCACCGGACAGCTCCACTGAAGCTTTCTTT. This encodes CASSPDSSTEAFF. Based on the CDR3 plus reference TRBV18 and TRBJ1-1, the full variable domain is NAGVMQNPRHLVRRRGQEARLRCSPMKGHSHVYWYRQLPEEGLKFMVYLQKENIIDESGMPKERFSAEFPKEGPSILRIQQVVRGDSAAYFCASSPDSSTEAFFGQGTRLTVV.

This chain uses TRBV6-4 with TRBJ2-7, with D unresolved. CDR1 MRHNA and CDR2 SNTAGT come from the germline V gene. The CDR3 length is 15 residues. V shed 6 bases and J shed 1 base, with 16 bases lying between them. The CDR3 loop reads CASRPGYRVSYEQYF. CDR3 DNA: TGTGCCAGCAGGCCTGGATACAGAGTATCCTACGAGCAGTACTTC.

This clone occurred once. The J gene is TRBJ2-7, the V gene TRBV27, with D possibly called TRBD1 or TRBD2 (6 bases each). This CDR3 has 15 residues. Germline CDR1 reads MNHEY; CDR2 reads SMNVEV (reference sequence). V was shortened by 6 bases and J by 6 bases, with 21 bases between the two germline ends. The DNA for the CDR3 is TGTGCCAGCAGCCATTATATTTCCGGGGGCGGCGAGCAGTACTTC. This sequence encodes CASSHYISGGGEQYF.

V and J are TRBV5-4 and TRBJ1-2; unclear D gene. Trimming left V 1 base short and J 7 bases short, with 14 bases between. Germline lookup yields CDR1 SGHNT and CDR2 YYREEE (reference sequence). CDR3 size: 14 residues. CDR3 loop: CASSLRERSTGYTF. The CDR3 DNA reads as TGTGCCAGCAGCTTGCGGGAGCGGTCGACTGGCTACACCTTC.

This clone was seen once. This chain uses TRBV6-1 with TRBJ1-2, with 7 bases aligning to TRBD1. Germline-derived CDR1 and CDR2 are MNHNS and SASEGT. This CDR3 is built from 19 residues. V shed 2 bases and J 0 bases; nucleotides not matched to a gene: 15. CDR3 coding DNA: TGTGCCAGCAGTGAATACGGGGAGAACCGGGACAGCTCTAACTATGGCTACACCTTC. Encoded protein: CASSEYGENRDSSNYGYTF.

This sequence joins TRBV5-1 and TRBJ2-7, with D perhaps assigned TRBD1 or TRBD2 (6 bases each). Between the trimmed V and J ends, which lost 3 bases and 6 bases, there was a span of 13 bases. The germline CDR1 and CDR2 sequences are SGHRS and YFSETQ. CDR3 length: 13 residues. CDR3 DNA sequence: TGCGCCAGCAGCTGGGGGGAACAGGGCGAGCAGTACTTC. It encodes CASSWGEQGEQYF.

V and J are TRBV30 and TRBJ1-1, with 9 positions matching TRBD1. Looked up from germline, CDR1 is GTSNPN and CDR2 is SVGIG (reference sequence). CDR3 length equals 13 residues. J gave up 4 bases and V 8 bases, and 8 bases lay outside the gene matches. CDR3 protein: CALQGTGSTEAFF. The CDR3 DNA reads as TGTGCCCTACAAGGGACAGGGAGCACTGAAGCTTTCTTT. The full variable domain, with the rest looked up from reference TRBV30 and TRBJ1-1, is SQTIHQWPATLVQPVGSPLSLECTVEGTSNPNLYWYRQAAGRGLQLLFYSVGIGQISSEVPQNLSASRPQDRQFILSSKKLLLSDSGFYLCALQGTGSTEAFFGQGTRLTVV.

The chain couples TRBV30 to TRBJ2-4, with D unclear. The CDR3 is made up of 13 amino acids. The germline V gene has CDR1 GTSNPN and CDR2 SVGIG (reference sequence). The ends were cut back, 2 bases at V and 3 bases at J, with 8 bases in the middle. In DNA, the CDR3 is TGTGCCTGGAGTTTCCCTGTCAAAAACATTCAGTACTTC. The encoded protein is CAWSFPVKNIQYF. Using reference TRBV30 and TRBJ2-4 for the parts outside the CDR3, the full variable domain is SQTIHQWPATLVQPVGSPLSLECTVEGTSNPNLYWYRQAAGRGLQLLFYSVGIGQISSEVPQNLSASRPQDRQFILSSKKLLLSDSGFYLCAWSFPVKNIQYFGAGTRLSVL.

The chain carries TRBV18 and TRBJ2-7; D call uncertain. The CDR3 consists of 15 residues. Germline V gene sequence: CDR1 KGHSH, CDR2 LQKENI. The V end lost 6 bases, the J end lost 2 bases, and 17 bases lay between the germline ends. The CDR3 DNA is TGTGCCAGCTCGCGGTCGGCTGCAGGAGCCTACGAGCAGTACTTC. Protein product: CASSRSAAGAYEQYF.

Comment on this clone: A junction boundary mismatches the germline segment, possibly from a read error. This rearrangement joins TRBV6-5 to TRBJ2-7; 7 bases fit TRBD1. This CDR3 is 13 amino acids long. Germline lookup yields CDR1 MNHEY and CDR2 SVGAGI. The CDR3: CASSTGQSYKQYF. CDR3 in DNA: TGTGCCAGCAGTACGGGACAGTCCTACAAGCAGTACTTC.

This clone was seen once. Within the sample, other DNA sequences also encode this same CDR3. The genes are TRBV4-1 and TRBJ2-7; TRBD2 might be the D (6 bases). Germline V gene sequence: CDR1 MGHRA, CDR2 YSYEKL. Trimming cost V 2 bases and J 0 bases, with 11 bases left between them. The length of the CDR3 is 15 residues. Written as DNA, the CDR3 is TGCGCCAGCAGCCAACCACTAGCCGGCTCCTACGAGCAGTACTTC. As protein: CASSQPLAGSYEQYF.